This TCR beta chain is drawn from a study of blood T cell repertoires in COVID-19 (dated by TCRdb to about 2020). With regard to the full study: Samples from collaborators originated in the United States, Italy and Spain and spanned both the acute and convalescent phases of COVID-19. The prospective study material was composed of cDNA or gDNA derived from T cells, B-cell-depleted T cells, or PBMCs. Deeply sampled blood TCRbeta repertoires from subjects exposed to, actively infected with, or recovered from COVID-19 were included in the dataset. A freely available public database, intended as a resource for researchers studying the immune response to SARS-CoV-2, is where the repertoires were released. The samples were drawn from the first 160 participants of the ongoing ImmuneRACE study and from 1,254 subjects provided by 6 global collaborators. Sample metadata almost always included a de-identified subject ID, COVID-19 status, age in years and sex. HLA class I and class II types, where available, came from metadata supplied by the sample provider rather than from assay-based typing.

Participants in the prospective study were aged about 18 to 100 years, lived in about two dozen United States geographic areas, and enrolled through a virtual design. In the prospective study, participants were assigned to cohorts based on the clinical history participants reported in a screening survey and a study questionnaire. In the prospective study, mobile phlebotomists collected whole blood, serum and a nasopharyngeal or oropharyngeal swab from each participant. Prospective study participants could optionally give additional blood draws and questionnaires over an approximately 2-month period. Prospective study blood samples were shipped either frozen or at room temperature before DNA extraction. The immunoSEQ Assay, a bias-controlled multiplex PCR, was used to amplify TCRbeta CDR3 regions from genomic DNA. Regarding the original processing steps: Nucleated cell counts per sample were estimated from amplification of reference gene primers within the assay. Sequence reads were collapsed and filtered to measure the absolute abundance of every unique TCRbeta CDR3 rearrangement. For each sample, productive Simpson clonality was calculated as the square root of Simpson's diversity index over productive rearrangements. This is the immuneACCESS table as TCRdb keeps it, with only in-frame sequences that have V and J called. A part of the clones is gone; compared with another copy, unresolved V genes explain less than half, and the rest is unexplained. V and J calls and clone size are as listed in that table; D and trimming were resolved from the DNA. In all, the sample holds some 190,000 clones, and 65% to 85% of those were seen once. Jointly, the top ten make up approximately 4.3% of the sample.

The CDR3 covers 13 residues, taking in both the cysteine and the phenylalanine. Only CDR3 DNA remains: 39 bases, in frame from the first base. As encoded in the germline V gene (reference sequence), CDR1 is MNHEY while CDR2 is SMNVEV. V is cut back by 5 bases and J by 10 bases, with 10 bases in the junction unmatched. General findings and caveats noted by the study authors: The amount of clinical and demographic metadata varied by source and participant and was provided uncurated.

Concerning this clone itself: Its specific antigen is unknown. No much larger clonotype is one base removed from it; base qualities were not supplied.

The sample taken for sequencing was PBMCs or T cells enriched from blood (not recorded which). The sequence was collected from a man aged 25 to 40 with acute COVID-19. The rearranged chain carries TRBV27 and TRBJ1-1, and TRBD1 matches 7 of the central bases. The sequenced DNA: TGTGCCAGCAGTCAAAGTCGACAGGGACGAGCTTTCTTT. Its protein reads: CASSQSRQGRAFF.